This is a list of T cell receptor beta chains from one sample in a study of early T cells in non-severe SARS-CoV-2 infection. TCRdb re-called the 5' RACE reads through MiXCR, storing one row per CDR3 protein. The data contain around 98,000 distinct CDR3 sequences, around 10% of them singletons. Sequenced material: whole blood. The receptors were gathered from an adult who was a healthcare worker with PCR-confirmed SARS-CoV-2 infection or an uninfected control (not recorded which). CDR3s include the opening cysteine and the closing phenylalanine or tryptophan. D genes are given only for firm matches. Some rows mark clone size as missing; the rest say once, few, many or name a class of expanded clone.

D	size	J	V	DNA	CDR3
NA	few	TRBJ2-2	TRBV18	TGTGCCAGCTCACCAAGGTCGGCGGCCGGGGAGCTGTTTTTT	CASSPRSAAGELFF
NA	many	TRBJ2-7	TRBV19	TGTGCCAGTAAGGGGACTGGAACCTACGAGCAGTACTTC	CASKGTGTYEQYF
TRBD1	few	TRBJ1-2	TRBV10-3	TGTGCCATCACCTCGACAGGGACCAAAGGCTACACCTTC	CAITSTGTKGYTF
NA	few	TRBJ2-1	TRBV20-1	TGCAGTGCTAGAGAGCGGGCGTCTAATGAGCAGTTCTTC	CSARERASNEQFF
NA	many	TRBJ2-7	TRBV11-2	TGTGCCAGCAGCTTAGTGTCCGGTTTCTCCTCCGAGCAGTACTTC	CASSLVSGFSSEQYF
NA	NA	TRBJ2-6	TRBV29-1	TGCAGCGTTGGAGCCGGGGCTGGGGCCAACGTCCTGACTTTC	CSVGAGAGANVLTF
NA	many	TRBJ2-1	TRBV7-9	TGTGCCAGCAGCCCCCAGGGTGAGCAGTTCTTC	CASSPQGEQFF
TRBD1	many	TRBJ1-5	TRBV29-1	TGCAGCGTTGGAGGGACAGGAGGAGATCAGCCCCAGCATTTT	CSVGGTGGDQPQHF
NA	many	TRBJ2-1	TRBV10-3	TGTGCCACCGCATCGCTTTTATACAATGAGCAGTTCTTC	CATASLLYNEQFF
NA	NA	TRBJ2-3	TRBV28	TGTGCCAGCACCGCGTACGACGTGGGTCGGGATACGCAGTATTTT	CASTAYDVGRDTQYF
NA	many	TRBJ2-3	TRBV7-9	TGTGCCAGCAGCCTACCAAGAGCTAGAAACACAGATACGCAGTATTTT	CASSLPRARNTDTQYF
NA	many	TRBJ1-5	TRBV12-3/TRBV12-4	TGTGCCAGCACCCAGCAGGGACGTCAGCCCCAGCATTTT	CASTQQGRQPQHF
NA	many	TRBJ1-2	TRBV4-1	TGCGCCAGCACCTCTGGAGACCCCTTCTATGGCTACACCTTC	CASTSGDPFYGYTF
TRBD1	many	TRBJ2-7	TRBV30	TGTGCCTGGAGTATGGGACAGGCGAGCTCCTACGAGCAGTACTTC	CAWSMGQASSYEQYF
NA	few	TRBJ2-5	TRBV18	TGTGCCAGCTCACCACCGTACGCCGGGGAGACCCAGTACTTC	CASSPPYAGETQYF
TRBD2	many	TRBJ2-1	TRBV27	TGTGCCAGCAGTTCCCGACAGACTAGCGGGAAGGACAATGAGCAGTTCTTC	CASSSRQTSGKDNEQFF
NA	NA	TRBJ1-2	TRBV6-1	TGTGCCAGCAGTGTGACTGACAACTATGGCTACACCTTC	CASSVTDNYGYTF
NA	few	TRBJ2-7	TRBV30	TGTGCCTGGAGTGAGGGATCCTACGAGCAGTACTTC	CAWSEGSYEQYF
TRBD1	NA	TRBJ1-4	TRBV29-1	TGCAGCGTCACCGGGACAGAGGATAATGAAAAACTGTTTTTT	CSVTGTEDNEKLFF
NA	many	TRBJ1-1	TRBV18	TGTGCCAGCTCACAGGGACGAGGGAACACTGAAGCTTTCTTT	CASSQGRGNTEAFF
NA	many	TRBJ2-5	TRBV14	TGTGCCAGCAGCCAGACAGAGTCCCCGCGTAAGAAAGAGACCCAGTACTTC	CASSQTESPRKKETQYF
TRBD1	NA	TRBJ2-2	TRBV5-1	TGCGCCAGCAGCTCCGGGACAGTCTCTAACACCGGGGAGCTGTTTTTT	CASSSGTVSNTGELFF
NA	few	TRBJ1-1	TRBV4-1	TGCGCCAGCAGCCAAGCTCGGGACACCCGGGTCACTGAAGCTTTCTTT	CASSQARDTRVTEAFF
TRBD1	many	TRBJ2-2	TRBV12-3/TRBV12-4	TGTGCCAGCAGGCCAGAACAGGGGGCCGGGACCGGGGAGCTGTTTTTT	CASRPEQGAGTGELFF
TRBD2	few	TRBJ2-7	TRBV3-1	TGTGCCAGCAGCCCGGGACTAGCGGGATATGACGAGCAGTACTTC	CASSPGLAGYDEQYF
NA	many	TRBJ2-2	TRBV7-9	TGTGCCAGCAGCTTCCCCGCGGGCACCTCAAGGGGCGGGGAGCTGTTTTTT	CASSFPAGTSRGGELFF
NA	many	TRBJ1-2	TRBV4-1	TGCGCCAGCAGCCCATCGGCGGGGCCAGTTAACTATGGCTACACCTTC	CASSPSAGPVNYGYTF
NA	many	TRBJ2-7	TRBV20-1	TGCAGTGCTAAACCGGGCCGACAGTCAAACGAGCAGTACTTC	CSAKPGRQSNEQYF
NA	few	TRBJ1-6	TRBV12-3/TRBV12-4	TGTGCCAGCAGGGCGGTTGGGGGTTATAATTCACCCCTCCACTTT	CASRAVGGYNSPLHF
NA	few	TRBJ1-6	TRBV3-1	TGTGCCAGCAGCCAAGATCCAGGGATTTCACCCCTCCACTTT	CASSQDPGISPLHF
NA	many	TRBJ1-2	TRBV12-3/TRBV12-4	TGTGCCAGCAGTCAGGGAGCCTATGGCTACACCTTC	CASSQGAYGYTF
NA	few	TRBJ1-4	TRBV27	TGTGCCAGCAGTTTCGGGCCTAGGGGTGAAAAACTGTTTTTT	CASSFGPRGEKLFF
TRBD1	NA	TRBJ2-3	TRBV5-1	TGCGCCAGCAGTCAGGACAGGGGGGACACAGATACGCAGTATTTT	CASSQDRGDTDTQYF
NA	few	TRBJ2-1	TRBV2	TGTGCCAGCAGTGAGGTCGGGGACAAGGATTTC	CASSEVGDKDF
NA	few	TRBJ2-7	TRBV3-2	TGTGCCAGCAGCCCAGGGACTAGCGGGAGGGCTCTGTACTTC	CASSPGTSGRALYF
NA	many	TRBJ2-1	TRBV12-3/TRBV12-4	TGTGCCAGCAGTTTCTCGGGGGTAACCTACAATGAGCAGTTCTTC	CASSFSGVTYNEQFF
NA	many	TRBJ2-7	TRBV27	TGTGCCAGCAGTCCCAACAGGGTTGGTTACGAGCAGTACTTC	CASSPNRVGYEQYF
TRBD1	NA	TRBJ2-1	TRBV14	TGTGCCAGCAGCCCCCGACAGGGAAACTACAATGAGCAGTTCTTC	CASSPRQGNYNEQFF
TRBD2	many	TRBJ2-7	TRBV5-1	TGCGCCAGCAGCTTGGTTCTAGCGGGAAACTATTACGAGCAGTACTTC	CASSLVLAGNYYEQYF
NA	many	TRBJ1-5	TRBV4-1	TGCGCCAGCAGCCAAGATTATAGGGACCGATTCAATCAGCCCCAGCATTTT	CASSQDYRDRFNQPQHF
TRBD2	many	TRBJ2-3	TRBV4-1	TGCGCCAGCAGCCAAGGATCCAGACTAGCGGGTGCTTCAGATACGCAGTATTTT	CASSQGSRLAGASDTQYF
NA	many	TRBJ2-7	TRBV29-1	TGCAGCGTTGACAGGGACTACGAGCAGTACTTC	CSVDRDYEQYF
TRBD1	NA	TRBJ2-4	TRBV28	TGTGCCAGCAGTTTTCCGCTCCAGGGGGCGGCCAAAAACATTCAGTACTTC	CASSFPLQGAAKNIQYF
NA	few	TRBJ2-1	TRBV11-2	TGTGCCAGCCGTTGGGGGGGCATAAGGCCTACCCTTGGTAACAATGAGCAGTTCTTC	CASRWGGIRPTLGNNEQFF
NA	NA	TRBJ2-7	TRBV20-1	TGCAGCTCTGGAGGTAGTGGAGGTTACGAGCAGTACTTC	CSSGGSGGYEQYF
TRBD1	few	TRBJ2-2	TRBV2	TGTGCCAGCAGCAGGGACAGGGAATTCACCGGGGAGCTGTTTTTT	CASSRDREFTGELFF
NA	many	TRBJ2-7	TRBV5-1	TGCGCCAGCAGCAGGAAGGACAGTTCCTACGAGCAGTACTTC	CASSRKDSSYEQYF
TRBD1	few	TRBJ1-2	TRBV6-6	TGTGCCAGCAGTTACCCACAGGGGAGCTTTAACTATGGCTACACCTTC	CASSYPQGSFNYGYTF
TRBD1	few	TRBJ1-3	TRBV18	TGTGCCAGCTCACCACCGACAGGGCGAAACACCATATATTTT	CASSPPTGRNTIYF
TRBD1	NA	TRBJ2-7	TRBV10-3	TGTGCCATCAGTGAACCCGGGACAGGGGCAACCTACGAGCAGTACTTC	CAISEPGTGATYEQYF
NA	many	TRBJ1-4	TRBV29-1	TGCAGCGTTGACCCAGGCTCATCGGGGGAAAAACTGTTTTTT	CSVDPGSSGEKLFF
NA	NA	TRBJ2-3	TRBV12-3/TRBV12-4	TGTGCCAGCAGTTTAACTCTCGGATCTAGCACAGATACGCAGTATTTT	CASSLTLGSSTDTQYF
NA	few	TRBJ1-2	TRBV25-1	TGTGCCAGCAGTGAATTGGGGACCTATGGCTACACCTTC	CASSELGTYGYTF
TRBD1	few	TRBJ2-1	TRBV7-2	TGTGCCAGCAGCCGCCGGGACAGGGGCTACAATGAGCAGTTCTTC	CASSRRDRGYNEQFF
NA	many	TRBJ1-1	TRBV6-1	TGTGCCAGCAGTGAAGTAGGGGGAGCTGAAGCTTTCTTT	CASSEVGGAEAFF
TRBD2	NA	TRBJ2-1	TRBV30	TGTGCCTGGAGACGGACTAGCGGTATACGGAGGAATGAGCAGTTCTTC	CAWRRTSGIRRNEQFF
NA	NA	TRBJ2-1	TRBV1	TGCACCAGCACTTCGGGTAGCTACAATGAGCAGTTCTTC	CTSTSGSYNEQFF
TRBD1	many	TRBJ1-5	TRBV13	TGTGCCAGCAGCCGAGGACAGGCGAGCAATCAGCCCCAGCATTTT	CASSRGQASNQPQHF